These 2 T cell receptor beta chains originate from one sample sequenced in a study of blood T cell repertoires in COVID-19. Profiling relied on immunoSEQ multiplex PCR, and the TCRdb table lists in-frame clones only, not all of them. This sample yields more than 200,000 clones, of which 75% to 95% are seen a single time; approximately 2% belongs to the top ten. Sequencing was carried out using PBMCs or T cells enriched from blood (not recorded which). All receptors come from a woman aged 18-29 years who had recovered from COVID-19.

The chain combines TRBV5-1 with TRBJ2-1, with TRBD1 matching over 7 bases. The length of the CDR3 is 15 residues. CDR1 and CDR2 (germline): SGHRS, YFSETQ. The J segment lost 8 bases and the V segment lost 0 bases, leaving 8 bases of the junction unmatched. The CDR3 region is CASSLGLVGGDEQFF. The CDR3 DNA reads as TGCGCCAGCAGCTTGGGGTTAGTAGGGGGCGATGAGCAGTTCTTC.

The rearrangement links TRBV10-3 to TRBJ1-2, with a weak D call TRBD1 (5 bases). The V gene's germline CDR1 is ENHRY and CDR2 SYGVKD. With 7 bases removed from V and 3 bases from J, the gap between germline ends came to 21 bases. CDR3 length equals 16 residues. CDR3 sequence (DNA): TGTGCCATCAAAGGCAGGGAAGCTGGTGGCGACTATGGCTACACCTTC. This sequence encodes CAIKGREAGGDYGYTF.